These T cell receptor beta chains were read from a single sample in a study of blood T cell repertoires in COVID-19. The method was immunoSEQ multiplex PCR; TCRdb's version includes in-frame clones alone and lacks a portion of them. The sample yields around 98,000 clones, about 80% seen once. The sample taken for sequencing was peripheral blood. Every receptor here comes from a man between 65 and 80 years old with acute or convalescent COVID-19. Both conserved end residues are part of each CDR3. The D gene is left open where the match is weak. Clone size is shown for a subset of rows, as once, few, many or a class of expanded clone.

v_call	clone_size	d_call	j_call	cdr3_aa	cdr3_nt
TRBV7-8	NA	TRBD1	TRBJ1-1	CASSLVGTGPNTEAFF	TGTGCCAGCAGCTTAGTGGGGACAGGGCCGAACACTGAAGCTTTCTTT
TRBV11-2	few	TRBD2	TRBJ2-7	CASTTTSGSYEQYF	TGTGCCAGCACCACGACTAGCGGGAGCTACGAGCAGTACTTC
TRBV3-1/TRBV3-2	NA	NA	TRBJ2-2	CASSLALNTGELFF	TGTGCCAGCAGCCTAGCTTTGAACACCGGGGAGCTGTTTTTT
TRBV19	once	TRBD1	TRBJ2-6	CASSVYRGTWGANVLTF	TGTGCCAGTAGTGTTTACAGGGGGACTTGGGGGGCCAACGTCCTGACTTTC
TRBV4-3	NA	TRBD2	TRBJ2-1	CASSPITSGGSNEQFF	TGCGCCAGCAGCCCCATAACTAGCGGAGGTTCCAATGAGCAGTTCTTC
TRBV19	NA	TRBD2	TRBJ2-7	CASSPGLAYYEQYF	TGTGCCAGTAGTCCCGGACTAGCGTACTACGAGCAGTACTTC
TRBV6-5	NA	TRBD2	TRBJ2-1	CASSSSGGYNEQFF	TGTGCCAGCAGTTCTAGCGGAGGCTACAATGAGCAGTTCTTC
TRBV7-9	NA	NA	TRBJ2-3	CASSSPDTQYF	TGTGCCAGCAGCTCCCCGGATACGCAGTATTTT
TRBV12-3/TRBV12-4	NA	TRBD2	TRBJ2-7	CASSLAGAVEQYF	TGTGCCAGCAGTTTGGCGGGAGCGGTCGAGCAGTACTTC
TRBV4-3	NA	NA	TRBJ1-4	CASSQDGVEGEKLFF	TGCGCCAGCAGCCAAGATGGGGTAGAGGGAGAAAAACTGTTTTTT
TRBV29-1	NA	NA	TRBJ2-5	CSVEDPTGEGETQYF	TGCAGCGTTGAAGATCCGACAGGGGAGGGGGAGACCCAGTACTTC
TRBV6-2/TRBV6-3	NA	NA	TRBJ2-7	CASSSRAPAVGVEQYF	TGTGCCAGCAGCTCACGAGCCCCAGCGGTTGGTGTCGAGCAGTACTTC
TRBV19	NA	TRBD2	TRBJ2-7	CASSMGGSFYEQYF	TGTGCCAGTAGTATGGGCGGGAGTTTCTACGAGCAGTACTTC
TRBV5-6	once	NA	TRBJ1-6	CASSFGNRRTNSPLHF	TGTGCCAGCAGCTTTGGTAACAGGCGAACGAATTCACCCCTCCACTTT
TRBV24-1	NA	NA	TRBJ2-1	CATSDLGGRSYNEQFF	TGTGCCACCAGTGATTTGGGAGGGAGGTCCTACAATGAGCAGTTCTTC
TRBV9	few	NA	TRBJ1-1	CASDFMGGGTEAFF	TGTGCCAGCGATTTCATGGGAGGAGGAACTGAAGCTTTCTTT
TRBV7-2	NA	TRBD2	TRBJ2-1	CASSLLLAGRSYNEQFF	TGTGCCAGCAGCTTACTCCTAGCGGGGCGCTCCTACAATGAGCAGTTCTTC
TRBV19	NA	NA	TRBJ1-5	CASSIGESNQPQHF	TGTGCCAGTAGTATAGGGGAGAGCAATCAGCCCCAGCATTTT
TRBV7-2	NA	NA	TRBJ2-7	CASSLSFEQYYEQYF	TGTGCCAGCAGCTTAAGTTTCGAACAGTACTACGAGCAGTACTTC
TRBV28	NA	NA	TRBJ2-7	CASSFGQGYEQYF	TGTGCCAGCAGTTTCGGGCAGGGGTACGAGCAGTACTTC
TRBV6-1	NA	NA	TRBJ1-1	CASSERPGEAFF	TGTGCCAGCAGTGAACGTCCAGGAGAAGCTTTCTTT
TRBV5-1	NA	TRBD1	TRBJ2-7	CASSLEGQGMFEQYF	TGCGCCAGCAGCTTGGAGGGACAGGGGATGTTCGAGCAGTACTTC
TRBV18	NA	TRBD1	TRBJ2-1	CASSPPGGGLREQFF	TGTGCCAGCTCACCACCAGGGGGCGGCTTGAGGGAGCAGTTCTTC
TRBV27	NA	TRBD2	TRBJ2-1	CASSLFGLAGSYYNEQFF	TGTGCCAGCAGTTTATTTGGACTAGCGGGCTCCTACTACAATGAGCAGTTCTTC
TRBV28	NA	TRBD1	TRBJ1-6	CASTGQYNSPLHF	TGTGCCAGCACGGGACAGTATAATTCACCCCTCCACTTT
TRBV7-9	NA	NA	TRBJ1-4	CASSQNGEKLFF	TGTGCCAGCAGCCAGAACGGGGAAAAACTGTTTTTT
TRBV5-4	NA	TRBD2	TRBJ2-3	CASSLEASGRDTQYF	TGTGCCAGCAGCTTGGAGGCTAGCGGGAGAGATACGCAGTATTTT
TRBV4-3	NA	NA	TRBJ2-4	CASSQDRGTQYF	TGCGCCAGCAGCCAAGATAGGGGGACTCAGTACTTC
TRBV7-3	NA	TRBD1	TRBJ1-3	CASSPATGIGNTIYF	TGTGCCAGCAGCCCTGCGACAGGGATTGGAAACACCATATATTTT
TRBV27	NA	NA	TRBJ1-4	CASSYLLGNSNEKLFF	TGTGCCAGCAGTTACCTGTTGGGCAACTCTAATGAAAAACTGTTTTTT
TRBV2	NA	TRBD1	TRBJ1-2	CASSADRGFNYGYTF	TGTGCCAGCAGTGCGGACAGGGGGTTTAACTATGGCTACACCTTC
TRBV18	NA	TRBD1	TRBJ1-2	CASSTQGANYGYTF	TGTGCCAGCTCAACACAGGGGGCGAACTATGGCTACACCTTC
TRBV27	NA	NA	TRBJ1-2	CASSFNLNNGYTF	TGTGCCAGCAGTTTCAACCTTAACAATGGCTACACCTTC
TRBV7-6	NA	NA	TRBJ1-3	CASSLGPSRSGNTIYF	TGTGCCAGCAGCTTAGGGCCCTCCCGCTCTGGAAACACCATATATTTT
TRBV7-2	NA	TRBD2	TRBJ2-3	CASSVLAGRGTDTQYF	TGTGCCAGCAGCGTACTAGCGGGCCGGGGTACAGATACGCAGTATTTT
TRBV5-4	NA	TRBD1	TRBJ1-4	CASSLRTGSNEKLFF	TGTGCCAGCAGCTTGAGGACAGGGTCTAATGAAAAACTGTTTTTT
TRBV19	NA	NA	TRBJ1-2	CASSISPPGNYGYTF	TGTGCCAGTAGTATATCCCCTCCAGGCAACTATGGCTACACCTTC
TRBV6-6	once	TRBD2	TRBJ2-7	CASSLNLGRAGGRRYEQYF	TGTGCCAGCAGTCTCAACTTAGGGAGAGCGGGAGGAAGAAGATACGAGCAGTACTTC
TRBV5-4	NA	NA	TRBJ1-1	CASSIQGGTEAFF	TGTGCCAGCAGCATACAGGGAGGGACTGAAGCTTTCTTT
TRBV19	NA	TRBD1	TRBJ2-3	CASSPRDRSTDTQYF	TGTGCCAGTAGTCCCCGGGACAGGAGCACAGATACGCAGTATTTT
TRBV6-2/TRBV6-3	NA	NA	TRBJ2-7	CASSYESAANEQYF	TGTGCCAGCAGTTACGAGAGCGCGGCGAACGAGCAGTACTTC
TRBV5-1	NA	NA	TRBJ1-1	CATQDSQNTEAFF	TGCGCCACCCAGGACAGCCAAAACACTGAAGCTTTCTTT
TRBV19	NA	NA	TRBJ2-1	CASSMVGLRESYNEQFF	TGTGCCAGTAGTATGGTGGGATTGCGGGAATCCTACAATGAGCAGTTCTTC
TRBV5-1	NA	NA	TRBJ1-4	CASSLAGSTNEKLFF	TGCGCCAGCAGCTTGGCGGGTTCAACTAATGAAAAACTGTTTTTT
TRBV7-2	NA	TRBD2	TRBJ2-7	CASSPGGTSGSVGEQYF	TGTGCCAGCAGCCCAGGGGGGACTAGCGGGAGCGTGGGAGAGCAGTACTTC
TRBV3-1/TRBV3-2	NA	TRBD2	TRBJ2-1	CASSGLAGIRHNEQFF	TGTGCCAGCAGCGGACTAGCGGGAATTCGGCACAATGAGCAGTTCTTC
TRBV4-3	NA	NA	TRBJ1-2	CASSQDRAGTSGYTF	TGCGCCAGCAGCCAAGATCGTGCAGGGACATCAGGCTACACCTTC
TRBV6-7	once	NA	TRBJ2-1	CASSYPDNEQFF	TGTGCCAGCAGTTACCCCGACAATGAGCAGTTCTTC
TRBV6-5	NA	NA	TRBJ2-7	CASLRSSYEQYF	TGTGCCAGTTTGAGGTCGTCCTACGAGCAGTACTTC
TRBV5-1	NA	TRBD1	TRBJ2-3	CASSKGQGDITDTQYF	TGCGCCAGCAGCAAGGGACAGGGGGATATCACAGATACGCAGTATTTT
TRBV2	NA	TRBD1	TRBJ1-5	CAIGPGTGEQPQHF	TGTGCCATCGGTCCCGGGACAGGGGAACAGCCCCAGCATTTT
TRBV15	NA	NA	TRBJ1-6	CATSRDQLPLHF	TGTGCCACCAGCAGAGATCAGTTACCCCTCCACTTT
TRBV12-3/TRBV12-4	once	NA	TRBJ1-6	CASSLSAASPLHF	TGTGCCAGCAGTTTATCGGCGGCCTCACCCCTCCACTTT
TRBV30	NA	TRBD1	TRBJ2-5	CAWTLRDRGETQYF	TGTGCCTGGACCTTACGGGACAGAGGAGAGACCCAGTACTTC
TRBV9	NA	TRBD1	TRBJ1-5	CASSAGTAYSNQPQHF	TGTGCCAGCAGCGCCGGGACAGCTTATAGCAATCAGCCCCAGCATTTT
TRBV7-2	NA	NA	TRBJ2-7	CASSLGRAWYEQYF	TGTGCCAGCAGCTTAGGCAGGGCCTGGTACGAGCAGTACTTC
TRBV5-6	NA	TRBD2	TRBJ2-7	CASSPLAGEYEQYF	TGTGCCAGCAGCCCTCTGGCGGGAGAGTACGAGCAGTACTTC
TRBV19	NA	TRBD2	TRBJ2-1	CASSIPSGRDGNEQFF	TGTGCCAGTAGTATACCTAGCGGGAGGGATGGCAATGAGCAGTTCTTC